This T cell receptor (beta chain) was sequenced for a study of blood T cell repertoires in COVID-19. This table comes from immunoSEQ multiplex PCR, and its TCRdb copy is limited to in-frame clones, with some not included. This sample has about 46,000 clones, with approximately 90% found just once. The CDR3 runs 13 residues. The V gene's germline CDR1 is KGHSH and CDR2 LQKENI. V shed 2 bases and J shed 5 bases, with 6 bases lying between them. Sequencing was carried out using peripheral blood. The receptor's source is a man between 45 and 60 years old with acute or convalescent COVID-19. The genes are TRBV18 and TRBJ1-4, with D maybe TRBD1 (5 bases). Written as DNA, the CDR3 is TGTGCCAGCTCACCAGGGGCGAATGAAAAACTGTTTTTT. Translating gives CASSPGANEKLFF.